The 26 T cell receptor beta chains below come from one sample, sequenced in a study of blood T cell repertoires in COVID-19. Assay: immunoSEQ multiplex PCR; the TCRdb copy retains only in-frame clones and omits some. The data contain about 310,000 clones, 80% to 90% of them singletons. The sequenced sample was PBMCs or T cells enriched from blood (not recorded which). The receptors derive from a woman younger than 30 who had recovered from COVID-19.

This clone was seen only a few times. The rearrangement joins TRBV5-1 to TRBJ2-7, with TRBD2 identical over 8 bases. V was clipped by 0 bases and J by 10 bases; unmatched bases: 9. The CDR3 loop spans 14 amino acids. Germline CDR1 and CDR2: SGHRS and YFSETQ. The CDR3 region is CASSLEGTRGFQYF. The CDR3 nucleotides read TGCGCCAGCAGCTTGGAGGGGACTAGGGGATTCCAGTACTTC. The whole variable domain, remainder taken from reference TRBV5-1 and TRBJ2-7, is KAGVTQTPRYLIKTRGQQVTLSCSPISGHRSVSWYQQTPGQGLQFLFEYFSETQRNKGNFPGRFSGRQFSNSRSEMNVSTLELGDSALYLCASSLEGTRGFQYFGPGTRLTVT.

The rearrangement joins TRBV19 to TRBJ1-1, with D unresolved. Trimming shortened V by 1 base and J by 5 bases, and 11 bases separated the two germline ends. CDR1 and CDR2 from the germline V gene are LNHDA and SQIVND (reference sequence). The CDR3 is 14 residues long. CDR3 amino acids: CASSIGPGITEAFF. CDR3 coding DNA: TGTGCCAGTAGTATAGGGCCGGGGATTACTGAAGCTTTCTTT. Variable domain in full (rest from reference TRBV19 and TRBJ1-1): DGGITQSPKYLFRKEGQNVTLSCEQNLNHDAMYWYRQDPGQGLRLIYYSQIVNDFQKGDIAEGYSVSREKKESFPLTVTSAQKNPTAFYLCASSIGPGITEAFFGQGTRLTVV.

This rearrangement joins TRBV27 to TRBJ1-5; D gene uncertain. Per the germline V gene, CDR1 is MNHEY and CDR2 is SMNVEV (reference sequence). This CDR3 contains 16 residues. V was clipped by 6 bases and J by 0 bases, with 15 bases between them. The CDR3 bases are TGTGCCAGCAGGGCCACTGCTAGGAATAGCAATCAGCCCCAGCATTTT. Translating it yields CASRATARNSNQPQHF.

Comment on this clone: This CDR3 is also generated by other DNA sequences in the sample. The chain has TRBV9 and TRBJ2-5, with D possibly being TRBD1 (6 bases). Per the germline V gene, CDR1 is SGDLS and CDR2 is YYNGEE. The CDR3 length is 13 residues. With 2 bases removed from V and 2 bases from J, the gap between germline ends came to 7 bases. For the CDR3, the DNA is TGTGCCAGCAGCGTCGGACAGCAAGAGACCCAGTACTTC. Its protein product is CASSVGQQETQYF.

J is TRBJ1-1 and V is TRBV14; 9 bases map to TRBD1. CDR1 SGHDN and CDR2 FVKESK come from the germline V gene. This CDR3 is 14 amino acids long. V dropped 6 bases and J dropped 6; count of bases not matched to a gene: 8. Here the CDR3 DNA reads TGTGCCAGCAGTCTGGGGACAGGGCAACCTGAAGCTTTCTTT. Encoded protein: CASSLGTGQPEAFF.

About this clone itself: This sample includes further DNA sequences coding for the same CDR3. The CDR3 reads CASRGRGGTDTQYF. For the CDR3, the DNA is TGCGCCAGCAGGGGTCGGGGGGGCACAGATACGCAGTATTTT. The V gene is TRBV5-1, the J gene TRBJ2-3; 7 bases are shared with TRBD2. Germline lookup yields CDR1 SGHRS and CDR2 YFSETQ. This CDR3 contains 14 residues. V shed 5 bases and J 1 base; nucleotides not matched to a gene: 4.

DNA for the CDR3: TGTGCCAGCGCTCGGGGGGGATACAATGAGCAGTTCTTC. Translating it yields CASARGGYNEQFF. The V and J genes are TRBV6-6 and TRBJ2-1; TRBD2 matches at 8 bases. This CDR3 has 13 residues. Losses at the gene ends were 8 bases for V and 4 bases for J; bases not matched to a gene: 4. Germline V lookup: CDR1 MNHNY, CDR2 SVGAGI (reference sequence).

The chain links TRBV19 to TRBJ1-2; 7 bases align to TRBD1. CDR1 and CDR2 (germline): LNHDA, SQIVND (reference sequence). This CDR3 is 16 amino acids long. V was clipped by 9 bases and J by 4 bases; unmatched bases: 17. In DNA, the CDR3 is TGTGCCAGCCACGGTTTGTCTCCGGGACAGAGCTATGGCTACACCTTC. Translation gives CASHGLSPGQSYGYTF.

The chain recombines TRBV6-4 with TRBJ1-1; no clear D. There are 13 residues in the CDR3. CDR1 is MRHNA and CDR2 is SNTAGT in the germline V gene. V was cut by 6 bases and J by 1 base, with 9 bases left in between. CDR3 sequence reads: CASRDQENTEAFF. CDR3 nucleotide sequence: TGTGCCAGCAGAGATCAGGAGAACACTGAAGCTTTCTTT.

This chain links TRBV4-2 with TRBJ1-3; D is uncertain. The V end was cut by 0 bases, the J end by 2 bases, with 11 bases between. CDR3 length equals 16 residues. Germline V gene lookup returns CDR1 LGHNA and CDR2 YNFKEQ. DNA of the CDR3: TGTGCCAGCAGCCAAGATGTAAGGGAGCCTGGAAACACCATATATTTT. This gives the protein CASSQDVREPGNTIYF.

This clone was found once. The V gene is TRBV7-2, the J gene TRBJ2-2; unclear D gene. This CDR3 has 14 residues. Germline CDR1 and CDR2: SGHTA and FQGNSA. The V and J ends lost 5 bases and 0 bases respectively, with 7 bases between them. The CDR3 reads CASSPNPNTGELFF. CDR3 in DNA: TGTGCCAGCAGCCCTAACCCGAACACCGGGGAGCTGTTTTTT. Full variable domain (outside the CDR3, taken from reference TRBV7-2 and TRBJ2-2): GAGVSQSPSNKVTEKGKDVELRCDPISGHTALYWYRQSLGQGLEFLIYFQGNSAPDKSGLPSDRFSAERTGGSVSTLTIQRTQQEDSAVYLCASSPNPNTGELFFGEGSRLTVL.

This clone was detected only once. J is TRBJ2-3 and V is TRBV5-1, with a tentative D call TRBD1 (5 bases). Germline loops: CDR1 SGHRS, CDR2 YFSETQ. This CDR3 comprises 16 residues. V gave up 4 bases and J gave up 0 bases, with 15 bases separating them. CDR3 nucleotide sequence: TGCGCCAGCAGCAAAACAGGAGATACTAGCACAGATACGCAGTATTTT. This sequence encodes CASSKTGDTSTDTQYF.

The rearrangement uses TRBV5-1 and TRBJ1-2; 9 bases align to TRBD1. Germline loops: CDR1 SGHRS, CDR2 YFSETQ. The CDR3 has 13 residues. The V segment lost 3 bases and the J segment 8 bases; nucleotides outside the gene matches: 5. The CDR3 protein is CASSSDRGNGYTF. CDR3 DNA sequence: TGCGCCAGCAGCTCGGACAGGGGAAACGGCTACACCTTC.

The J gene is TRBJ2-7, the V gene TRBV18; 10 nucleotides align to TRBD2. Trimming at V came to 4 bases and at J to 2 bases, leaving 5 bases not matched to a gene. Germline values: CDR1 KGHSH, CDR2 LQKENI. The CDR3 runs to 15 residues. The CDR3 region is CASSQGTSVAYEQYF. The CDR3 DNA reads TGTGCCAGCTCACAAGGGACTAGCGTCGCCTACGAGCAGTACTTC.

This clone came up a few times. The rearrangement uses TRBV25-1 and TRBJ1-5; perhaps TRBD1 as D (5 bases). Per the germline V gene, CDR1 is MGHDK and CDR2 is SYGVNS. This CDR3 region has 13 residues. Deletions cut 3 bases from V and 12 bases from J, with 15 bases between. The CDR3 protein is CASSETLGGYQHF. In nucleotides, the CDR3 is TGTGCCAGCAGTGAGACTCTGGGGGGGTACCAGCATTTT.

The genes are TRBV28 and TRBJ1-2; D may be TRBD1 (6 bases). The CDR3 is 14 amino acids. Germline values: CDR1 MDHEN, CDR2 SYDVKM. V was pared by 8 bases and J by 2 bases, with 15 bases between. This chain's CDR3 is CASYTGITNYGYTF. CDR3 bases: TGTGCCAGCTACACAGGGATAACCAACTATGGCTACACCTTC.

The J gene is TRBJ1-4, the V gene TRBV7-8; 7 positions agree with TRBD1. The germline CDR1 and CDR2 sequences are SGHVS and FQNEAQ. J gave up 5 bases and V 5 bases, and 11 bases lay outside the gene matches. The CDR3 contains 16 residues. CDR3 loop: CASSPPPGQSNEKLFF. The DNA for the CDR3 is TGTGCCAGCAGCCCGCCACCGGGACAGTCCAATGAAAAACTGTTTTTT.

The V and J genes are TRBV30 and TRBJ1-2; D remains ambiguous. The V gene lost 4 bases and the J gene lost 4 bases, with 10 bases spanning the gap. This CDR3 is built from 12 residues. Germline loops: CDR1 GTSNPN, CDR2 SVGIG (reference sequence). CDR3 amino acids: CAWTQRGYGYTF. The CDR3 DNA follows: TGTGCCTGGACCCAAAGAGGCTATGGCTACACCTTC.

This chain's CDR3 is CASSLLAGGYNEQFF. For the CDR3, the DNA is TGTGCCAGCAGCTTACTAGCGGGAGGATACAATGAGCAGTTCTTC. The V gene is TRBV13, the J gene TRBJ2-1; 11 positions agree with TRBD2. This CDR3 is built from 15 residues. From germline, CDR1 is PRHDT and CDR2 FYEKMQ (reference sequence). The ends lost 2 bases at V and 4 bases at J; junction bases unmatched: 1.

This chain links TRBV20-1 with TRBJ2-3; possible D gene TRBD2, 5 bases. V lost 7 bases, J lost 2 bases, and 7 bases lay in between. CDR3 length: 11 residues. From germline, CDR1 is DFQATT and CDR2 SNEGSKA (reference sequence). The CDR3, as DNA: TGCAGTGTCGGGAACACAGATACGCAGTATTTT. This encodes CSVGNTDTQYF.

The J gene is TRBJ1-1, the V gene TRBV6-2 or TRBV6-3; no definite D call. The germline V gene encodes CDR1 MNHEY and CDR2 SVGEGT. With 6 bases removed from V and 2 bases from J, the gap between germline ends came to 13 bases. The CDR3 totals 14 residues. In DNA, the CDR3 is TGTGCCAGCAGCCACACCTTTGCAAACACTGAAGCTTTCTTT. This translates into CASSHTFANTEAFF.

This CDR3 reads CASSADVYGYTF. The CDR3 DNA reads TGCGCCAGCAGCGCGGATGTTTATGGCTACACCTTC. The chain is built from TRBV5-1 and TRBJ1-2; unclear D gene. V shed 4 bases and J shed 5 bases, with 9 bases lying between them. The CDR3 spans 12 residues. Germline CDR1 is SGHRS and CDR2 is YFSETQ. The full variable domain, in which reference TRBV5-1 and TRBJ1-2 provide the parts outside the CDR3, is KAGVTQTPRYLIKTRGQQVTLSCSPISGHRSVSWYQQTPGQGLQFLFEYFSETQRNKGNFPGRFSGRQFSNSRSEMNVSTLELGDSALYLCASSADVYGYTFGSGTRLTVV.

The chain is built from TRBV2 and TRBJ2-6, with D possibly TRBD2 on 5 matching bases. This CDR3 is built from 16 residues. Trimming shortened V by 6 bases and J by 0 bases, and 12 bases separated the two germline ends. Per germline, CDR1 SNHLY and CDR2 FYNNEI. The CDR3 region is CASRRKGDSGANVLTF. The CDR3 DNA is TGTGCCAGCAGGAGAAAGGGAGACTCTGGGGCCAACGTCCTGACTTTC. Full variable domain (remainder filled in from reference TRBV2 and TRBJ2-6): EPEVTQTPSHQVTQMGQEVILRCVPISNHLYFYWYRQILGQKVEFLVSFYNNEISEKSEIFDDQFSVERPDGSNFTLKIRSTKLEDSAMYFCASRRKGDSGANVLTFGAGSRLTVL.

The chain carries TRBV27 and TRBJ2-7; 7 positions match TRBD1. The CDR3 has 13 amino acids. CDR1 is MNHEY, CDR2 SMNVEV, per germline (reference sequence). V lost 1 base and J lost 7; bases outside the gene matches: 4. The CDR3 sequence: CASSLLQGWEQYF. DNA for the CDR3: TGTGCCAGCAGTTTATTACAGGGGTGGGAGCAGTACTTC.

The chain carries TRBV6-5 and TRBJ2-3; weak D call: TRBD2 (6 bases). The germline V and J ends were trimmed by 8 bases and 6 bases, with 15 bases remaining between them. CDR1 is MNHEY and CDR2 is SVGAGI in the germline V gene. The CDR3 sequence is 13 residues long. The CDR3 loop is CASQVGGGDTQYF. The CDR3 region has the DNA TGTGCCAGCCAGGTGGGAGGCGGGGATACGCAGTATTTT.

The chain carries TRBV5-1 and TRBJ1-1; 9 bases are a match to TRBD1. This CDR3 has 15 amino acids. Unmatched junction bases numbered 2, after V lost 1 base and J lost 1 base. CDR1 and CDR2 from the germline V gene are SGHRS and YFSETQ. The CDR3 here is CASSLQGQGNTEAFF. CDR3 sequence (DNA): TGCGCCAGCAGCTTGCAGGGACAGGGGAACACTGAAGCTTTCTTT.